The rows below give T cell receptor beta chains drawn from one sample of a study of blood T cell repertoires in COVID-19. The repertoire was sequenced with immunoSEQ multiplex PCR; TCRdb's copy has only in-frame clones and lacks some. The sample yields fewer than 250,000 clones, roughly nine tenths seen once. Input material: PBMCs or T cells enriched from blood (not recorded which). Receptors originate from a man aged 25-45 years who had recovered from COVID-19. The CDR3 runs from the conserved cysteine through the conserved F or W. Fields, in order: D gene, clone size, J gene, V gene, CDR3 DNA, CDR3 protein. D genes are given only for firm matches. Not every row has a clone size; where given, it reads once, few, many or a size class.

D: TRBD1; size: few; J: TRBJ2-3; V: TRBV6-4; DNA: TGTGCCAGCAGTCGGACAGGGGGCGGCACAGATACGCAGTATTTT; CDR3: CASSRTGGGTDTQYF
D: -; size: -; J: TRBJ2-3; V: TRBV27; DNA: TGTGCCAGCAGTCCCACAGCCCCGACGGGATCAGATACGCAGTATTTT; CDR3: CASSPTAPTGSDTQYF
D: -; size: -; J: TRBJ1-2; V: TRBV10-3; DNA: TGTGCCATCAGTGCCGGGAGTGGCTACACCTTC; CDR3: CAISAGSGYTF
D: TRBD2; size: once; J: TRBJ2-7; V: TRBV5-4; DNA: TGTGCCAGCAGCCCCGGGGGTAGCGGGGGGACTGGGAACGAGCAGTACTTC; CDR3: CASSPGGSGGTGNEQYF
D: TRBD1; size: once; J: TRBJ2-1; V: TRBV29-1; DNA: TGCAGCGCCCAGGGGCTTATGGACAGGGCCTACAATGAGCAGTTCTTC; CDR3: CSAQGLMDRAYNEQFF
D: -; size: -; J: TRBJ2-3; V: TRBV4-1; DNA: TGCGCCAGCAGCCTCGGGAGCAGGGCTTTGGATACGCAGTATTTT; CDR3: CASSLGSRALDTQYF
D: -; size: once; J: TRBJ1-4; V: TRBV4-1; DNA: TGCGCCAGCAGCCAGGCGGACAGAGTGACGCCAAAACTGTTTTTT; CDR3: CASSQADRVTPKLFF
D: -; size: -; J: TRBJ2-7; V: TRBV5-8; DNA: TGTGCCAGCAGCAGAGGAGGCGCTAGCCCCTACGAGCAGTACTTC; CDR3: CASSRGGASPYEQYF
D: TRBD1; size: -; J: TRBJ1-2; V: TRBV5-1; DNA: TGCGCCAGCAGCTTGGGGACAGGGGGCTACTATGGCTACACCTTC; CDR3: CASSLGTGGYYGYTF
D: TRBD2; size: -; J: TRBJ2-1; V: TRBV27; DNA: TGTGCCACTGGACTAGCGGGAGAGGGGCAGTTCTTC; CDR3: CATGLAGEGQFF
D: -; size: -; J: TRBJ2-5; V: TRBV21-1; DNA: TGTGCCAGCAGCAAAGGTCAGGGGTACCAAGAGACCCAGTACTTC; CDR3: CASSKGQGYQETQYF
D: TRBD2; size: once; J: TRBJ2-1; V: TRBV7-2; DNA: TGTGCCAGCAGCCCAGATCTAGCGGGGGGGTTTCTAAATGAGCAGTTCTTC; CDR3: CASSPDLAGGFLNEQFF
D: -; size: -; J: TRBJ1-6; V: TRBV10-1; DNA: TGCGCCAGCAACCAGGGCCATAATTCACCCCTCCACTTT; CDR3: CASNQGHNSPLHF